The rows below give T cell receptor beta chains drawn from one sample of a study of vaccination and CD4 T cells after COVID-19. These receptors are not linked to any known antigen. TCRdb itself ran the PCR reads through MiXCR, one entry per CDR3 protein. The top ten hold less than 25% of the sample, which has 3,500 to 4,500 distinct CDR3 sequences, around 23% seen once. Sequences were obtained from CD4+ T cells from blood, cultured in vitro. The receptors here all came from a human donor who had recovered from COVID-19. The conserved cysteine and the conserved F or W are not part of the CDR3 here. For some rows the clone size is stated as once, few or many, or as a class when expanded; others skip it.

j_gene | abundance | v_gene | CDR3aa
TRBJ2-5 | . | TRBV10-3 | AISGGLQETQY
TRBJ2-7 | . | TRBV5-4 | ASSLLGGAGSYEQY
TRBJ1-1 | . | TRBV2 | ASSESDTEAF
TRBJ1-1 | . | TRBV5-6 | ASRPIGGDTEAF
TRBJ2-6 | . | TRBV7-3 | ASSYIPGTGRSGANVLT
TRBJ2-3 | . | TRBV7-9 | ASSSTGTTDTQY
TRBJ2-7 | . | TRBV5-1 | ASSSDYEQY
TRBJ1-4 | . | TRBV5-6 | ASSRAGGEKLF
TRBJ1-6 | few | TRBV3-1 | ASSQIGGDSPLH
TRBJ1-2 | few | TRBV12-3/TRBV12-4 | ASSFAYQPPGQPNYGYT
TRBJ1-5 | . | TRBV25-1 | ASIIFVEGQSKQPQH
TRBJ1-5 | medium-sized | TRBV20-1 | SASRAGNQPQH
TRBJ2-5 | . | TRBV20-1 | SARRGETQY
TRBJ2-7 | few | TRBV5-5 | ASSLGYPGSYEQY
TRBJ1-2 | few | TRBV4-1 | ASSQDRTGTNYGYT
TRBJ1-6 | few | TRBV10-2 | ASSAGGSSYNSPLH
TRBJ2-7 | . | TRBV12-3/TRBV12-4 | ASSFQGRGEQY
TRBJ1-2 | . | TRBV5-1 | ASSLQEAYGYT
TRBJ2-7 | few | TRBV30 | AWRTALTYEQY
TRBJ2-1 | . | TRBV29-1 | SVDPETSGDGGQF
TRBJ1-1 | few | TRBV12-3/TRBV12-4 | ASSLAGEMNTEAF
TRBJ2-7 | . | TRBV5-1 | ASSPAGTYEQY
TRBJ2-7 | large | TRBV11-2 | ASSLGLGAGIYEQY
TRBJ2-7 | . | TRBV4-1 | ASSQAGTTTYEQY
TRBJ2-1 | . | TRBV6-2/TRBV6-3 | ASSYPFRLRGKDEQF
TRBJ1-3 | few | TRBV7-9 | ASRAPGYSGNTIY
TRBJ1-5 | few | TRBV12-3/TRBV12-4 | ASSLARQMPQH
TRBJ1-2 | . | TRBV6-5 | ASSFRPQGHGYT
TRBJ1-6 | . | TRBV2 | ASSEGGQGNSPLH
TRBJ2-5 | . | TRBV5-1 | ASSFGVGSRRGEETQY
TRBJ1-2 | few | TRBV19 | ASSRGRLIYGYT
TRBJ1-2 | . | TRBV6-2/TRBV6-3 | ASRWGTGLYGYT
TRBJ1-2 | . | TRBV12-3/TRBV12-4 | ASSLEQHGYT
TRBJ1-3 | medium-sized | TRBV12-3/TRBV12-4 | ASSLVPLSRGLGNTIY
TRBJ1-2 | few | TRBV2 | ASLKAPSDYGYT
TRBJ1-1 | few | TRBV7-8 | ASSRDGLPNTEAF
TRBJ1-5 | medium-sized | TRBV24-1 | ATSDPNGARGQPQH
TRBJ1-1 | medium-sized | TRBV7-9 | ASSLEMNTEAF
TRBJ1-3 | few | TRBV6-1 | ASKQGAAGNTIY
TRBJ2-1 | few | TRBV2 | ASKGRVYNEQF
TRBJ2-7 | few | TRBV25-1 | ASSDPGSTYEQY
TRBJ2-7 | . | TRBV15 | ATSKDRGPYEQY
TRBJ1-2 | medium-sized | TRBV29-1 | SVAVEGQGYGYT
TRBJ1-1 | . | TRBV10-2 | ASSESGAGYTEAF
TRBJ1-4 | . | TRBV10-3 | AIRVGDDNEKLF
TRBJ1-5 | . | TRBV6-1 | ASSGQQNQPQH
TRBJ2-1 | . | TRBV11-3 | ASSPRTSGGLGEQF
TRBJ1-2 | few | TRBV6-1 | ASSDRVNYGYT
TRBJ1-1 | few | TRBV3-1 | ASSLTGDTEAF
TRBJ1-6 | . | TRBV4-1 | ASSQDGGNYNSPLH
TRBJ1-3 | . | TRBV2 | ASSERGTRSGNTIY
TRBJ2-1 | . | TRBV29-1 | SVGHNLYFNEQF
TRBJ1-1 | . | TRBV28 | ASSLVSRGGTEAF
TRBJ2-1 | . | TRBV20-1 | SASPAGYEQF
TRBJ2-1 | . | TRBV10-1 | ASSETGGPNYNEQF
TRBJ1-1 | medium-sized | TRBV12-3/TRBV12-4 | ASSLGGSTEAF
TRBJ1-1 | few | TRBV12-3/TRBV12-4 | ASTNPQLSEAF
TRBJ2-2 | medium-sized | TRBV19 | ASSINEAVTGELF
TRBJ1-6 | medium-sized | TRBV6-1 | ASRRSYNSPLH
TRBJ2-3 | few | TRBV29-1 | SVEGGSGATDTQY